This T cell receptor beta chain appears in the sequencing data of a study of CD8 T cells in Susac syndrome. The RNA, about 0.5 to 1 ug, was put through reverse transcription using random hexamers. Amplification of TCR beta CDR3 spanned 54 Vbeta and 13 Jbeta via immunoSEQ multiplex PCR. A single record per CDR3 protein comes from TCRdb applying MiXCR to the immunoSEQ multiplex PCR reads. The data hold tens of thousands of distinct CDR3 sequences, with 93% observed a single time. Negative isolation yielded the CD8+ and CD4+ T cells, while FACS enriched the TEMRA cells. Sequencing was carried out using CD4+ T cells from PBMCs. The TCR was taken from a human donor with Susac syndrome.

CDR3 in DNA: TGTGCCAGCAGCTTAGGACACCGGAACACCGGGGAGCTGTTTTTT. Translating gives CASSLGHRNTGELFF. J is TRBJ2-2 and V is TRBV7-9; D is unclear. V lost 1 base to trimming and J lost 1 base, with 7 bases between them. Germline V CDR1 and CDR2: SEHNR, FQNEAQ (reference sequence). The CDR3 consists of 15 residues.